These T cell receptor beta chains were read from a single sample in a study of tumor-infiltrating lymphocytes in glioblastoma multiforme. Via MiXCR, TCRdb re-called the multiplex PCR reads, giving one row per CDR3 protein. Among over 10,000 distinct CDR3 sequences listed, around 70% were seen once. The source material was brain tumor tissue. These receptors came from a male donor with glioblastoma. CDR3s include the opening cysteine and the closing phenylalanine or tryptophan. The D gene is left open where the match is weak. Only part of the rows carry a size: once, few, many, or a class if the clone is expanded.

TRBJ2-5 TRBV20-1 NA NA CSAHWAETQYF TGCAGTGCTCATTGGGCCGAGACCCAGTACTTC
TRBJ1-5 TRBV30 NA few CAWSLDSNQPQHF TGTGCCTGGAGCTTAGATAGCAATCAGCCCCAGCATTTT
TRBJ2-7 TRBV6-5 NA NA CASSYLWPTYEQYF TGTGCCAGCAGTTACTTGTGGCCAACCTACGAGCAGTACTTC
TRBJ2-1 TRBV14 NA medium-sized CASSQAGTHNEQFF TGTGCCAGCAGCCAAGCCGGGACTCACAATGAGCAGTTCTTC
TRBJ2-7 TRBV7-2 NA many CASSLVGLDPEQYF TGTGCCAGCAGCTTAGTGGGGCTAGATCCCGAGCAGTACTTC
TRBJ1-5 TRBV20-1 NA few CSANAGAHQPQHF TGCAGTGCTAACGCAGGTGCGCATCAGCCCCAGCATTTT
TRBJ2-3 TRBV20-1 TRBD2 NA CSASRPGLAGGPISTGTQYF TGCAGTGCTAGTCGCCCCGGACTAGCGGGAGGGCCGATTAGCACAGGTACGCAGTACTTT
TRBJ2-3 TRBV20-1 TRBD2 NA CSASRPGLAGGPSSTDTQNF TGCAGTGCTAGTCGCCCGGGACTAGCGGGAGGGCCGAGTAGCACGGATACGCAGAATTTT
TRBJ1-1 TRBV11-1 NA NA CASSFDGGTIRNTEAFF TGTGCCAGCAGCTTTGACGGGGGAACCATACGGAACACTGAAGCTTTCTTT
TRBJ2-2 TRBV11-2 NA NA CASSSQRGAGTGELLF TGTGCCAGCAGCTCCCAACGGGGGGCGGGAACCGGGGAGCTGCTTTTT
TRBJ2-7 TRBV11-2 TRBD2 NA CASSLVSSGRSYEQYF TGTGCCAGCAGCTTAGTTTCTAGCGGGAGGTCGTACGAGCAGTACTTC
TRBJ2-7 TRBV2 NA few CANRRGALGEQYF TGTGCCAACAGAAGGGGGGCCTTAGGGGAGCAGTACTTC
TRBJ2-3 TRBV4-1 NA few CASSQDPSTDTQYF TGCGCCAGCAGCCAAGATCCCAGCACAGATACGCAGTATTTT
TRBJ2-7 TRBV6-1 NA NA CASKQITYEQHF TGTGCCAGCAAACAAATAACATACGAGCAGCACTTC
TRBJ1-6 TRBV10-3 NA NA CAISELRTDHSPLHF TGTGCCATCAGTGAGTTACGGACAGACCATTCACCCCTCCACTTT
TRBJ2-7 TRBV20-1 NA NA CGASTFGSTAAEQYF TGCGGTGCTAGCACATTCGGGAGTACGGCCGCCGAACAGTACTTC
TRBJ2-7 TRBV11-2 TRBD2 NA CASSAASGDYEQYF TGTGCCAGCAGCGCCGCTAGCGGGGATTACGAGCAATACTTC
TRBJ2-7 TRBV12-3/TRBV12-4 NA NA CASSLRGSDEQYF TGCGCCAGCAGTCTCAGGGGTTCTGATGAGCAGTACTTC
TRBJ2-3 TRBV29-1 NA NA CSIGQGEDTQYF TGCAGCATAGGTCAGGGTGAGGATACGCAGTATTTT
TRBJ2-3 TRBV6-4 NA NA CASSASRGATNTQYF TGTGCCAGCAGTGCTTCCCGGGGGGCTACAAATACGCAGTATTTT
TRBJ1-5 TRBV20-1 TRBD1 few CSARVDRYSNQPQHF TGCAGTGCTCGAGTGGACAGGTATAGCAATCAGCCCCAGCATTTT
TRBJ1-1 TRBV11-2 NA few CASSLGTLNTEAFF TGTGCCAGCAGCCTCGGGACACTGAACACTGAAGCTTTCTTT
TRBJ2-7 TRBV12-3/TRBV12-4 TRBD2 once CASSSGASGRDCERYF TGTGCCAGCAGTTCCGGGGCTAGCGGGAGAGACTGCGAGCGGTACTTC
TRBJ2-7 TRBV12-3/TRBV12-4 TRBD2 NA CANSSGTSGRDYEQYF TGTGCCAACAGTTCCGGAACTAGCGGGAGAGACTACGAGCAGTACTTC
TRBJ2-7 TRBV29-1 NA medium-sized CSVDAPKGTYYEQYF TGCAGCGTTGATGCCCCCAAGGGGACTTACTACGAGCAGTACTTC
TRBJ2-7 TRBV20-1 NA NA CSASTFGSTTAEQCF TGCAGTGCTAGCACATTCGGGAGTACGACCGCCGAGCAGTGCTTC
TRBJ1-1 TRBV11-2 NA NA CASSQQVATEAFF TGTGCCAGCAGCCAACAGGTGGCAACTGAAGCTTTCTTT
TRBJ2-5 TRBV20-1 NA NA CSASGQGGKETQYF TGCAGTGCCAGTGGGCAGGGGGGGAAGGAGACCCAGTACTTC
TRBJ2-7 TRBV20-1 TRBD2 NA CGAMKREFGYEQYF TGCGGTGCCATGAAGCGGGAGTTCGGGTACGAGCAGTACTTC
TRBJ1-2 TRBV20-1 NA NA CSARLGGSTNYGYTF TGCAGTGCTAGACTGGGGGGCTCAACTAACTATGGCTACACCTTC
TRBJ2-5 TRBV20-1 NA NA CNAREGSREAGTQYF TGCAATGCTAGAGAAGGTTCCAGGGAGGCAGGGACCCAGTACTTC
TRBJ2-7 TRBV30 TRBD2 NA CAWSVHGGRAYERYF TGTGCCTGGAGTGTACATGGCGGGAGGGCCTACGAGCGGTACTTC
TRBJ2-2 TRBV10-2 TRBD2 few CASSDGGGGFTGELFF TGCGCCAGCAGTGATGGGGGCGGGGGGTTCACCGGGGAGCTGTTTTTT
TRBJ1-5 TRBV19 NA once CASSISVGRSQPQHF TGTGCCAGTAGTATTAGTGTGGGTCGCAGTCAGCCTCAGCATTTT
TRBJ1-2 TRBV4-1 NA few CASSQDPGDHGGYTF TGCGCCAGCAGCCAAGATCCAGGGGACCATGGTGGCTACACCTTC
TRBJ2-7 TRBV20-1 NA few CSVSIQGSRYEQYF TGCAGTGTCTCTATACAGGGTAGCAGGTACGAGCAGTACTTC
TRBJ2-2 TRBV11-2 NA NA CASNSRIQGQNTGELFF TGTGCCAGCAACTCGAGAATTCAGGGTCAGAACACCGGGGAGCTGTTTTTT
TRBJ2-3 TRBV20-1 NA NA CSASLLDPSTDTQYF TGCAGTGCAAGCCTACTAGACCCGAGCACAGATACACAGTATTTT
TRBJ2-5 TRBV29-1 TRBD2 NA CSVEPTSWRLETQYF TGCAGTGTTGAACCGACTAGCTGGAGGTTGGAGACCCAATACTTC
TRBJ2-7 TRBV12-3/TRBV12-4 TRBD2 NA CASSSVTSGRGYEQYF TGTGCCAGCAGTTCCGTGACTAGCGGGAGAGGCTACGAGCAGTACTTC
TRBJ1-1 TRBV6-1 NA NA CVSRPPGYTEAFF TGTGTCAGTCGCCCGCCAGGGTACACTGAAGCTTTCTTT
TRBJ2-1 TRBV5-5 NA medium-sized CASSLIGSYDEQFF TGTGCCAGCAGCTTGATCGGCTCGTACGATGAGCAGTTCTTC
TRBJ1-4 TRBV7-9 TRBD1 NA CASSRTGGNGKLIF TGTGCCAGCAGCCGGACAGGGGGTAATGGAAAACTGATTTTT
TRBJ1-5 TRBV19 NA NA CASSIREGQPQHF TGTGCCAGTAGTATCAGGGAGGGGCAGCCCCAGCATTTT
TRBJ2-3 TRBV30 TRBD1 NA CAWSEILLAVGTDTQYF TGTGCCTGGAGTGAAATACTCCTGGCCGTCGGGACAGATACGCAATATTTT
TRBJ2-7 TRBV20-1 TRBD2 NA CSATKREFWYEQYF TGCAGTGCCACGAAGCGGGAGTTCTGGTACGAGCAGTACTTT
TRBJ2-5 TRBV20-1 TRBD2 medium-sized CSGIRTSGGQETQYF TGCAGTGGCATCCGGACTAGCGGCGGTCAAGAGACCCAGTACTTC
TRBJ2-5 TRBV12-3/TRBV12-4 NA medium-sized CASSVPESQETQYF TGTGCCAGCAGTGTGCCAGAATCTCAAGAGACCCAGTACTTC
TRBJ1-3 TRBV5-1 NA many CASSLSGSGNTIYF TGCGCCAGCAGCTTGTCAGGGTCGGGAAACACCATATATTTT
TRBJ2-1 TRBV20-1 TRBD2 NA CTARDYSEQFF TGCACTGCTAGGGACTACAGTGAGCAGTTCTTC
TRBJ2-1 TRBV19 NA few CASSSPSGGHTGRYNEQFF TGTGCCAGTAGTAGTCCGAGCGGAGGACATACAGGAAGGTACAATGAGCAGTTCTTC
TRBJ1-5 TRBV6-2/TRBV6-3 NA NA CASSYLKDNQPQHF TGTGCCAGCAGTTACCTCAAGGACAATCAGCCCCAGCATTTT
TRBJ2-1 TRBV11-1 NA few CASSLIGDEQFF TGTGCCAGCAGCTTAATTGGGGATGAGCAGTTCTTC
TRBJ2-5 TRBV6-5 NA NA CVSSYQSQETQYF TGTGTCAGCAGTTACCAGAGTCAAGAGACCCAGTACTTC
TRBJ1-5 TRBV11-2 NA few CASSQEGGAQPQHF TGTGCCAGCAGTCAGGAGGGGGGGGCTCAGCCCCAGCATTTT